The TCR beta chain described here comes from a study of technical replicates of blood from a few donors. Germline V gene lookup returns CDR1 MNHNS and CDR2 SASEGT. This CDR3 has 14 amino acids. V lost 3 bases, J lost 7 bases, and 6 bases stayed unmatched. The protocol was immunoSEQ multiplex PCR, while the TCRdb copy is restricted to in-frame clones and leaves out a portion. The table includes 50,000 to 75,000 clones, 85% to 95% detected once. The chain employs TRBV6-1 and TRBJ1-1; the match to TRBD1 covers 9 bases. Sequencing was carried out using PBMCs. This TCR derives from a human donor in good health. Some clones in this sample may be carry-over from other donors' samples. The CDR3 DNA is TGTGCCAGCAGTGAGCCAGGGACAGGGATTGAAGCTTTCTTT. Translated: CASSEPGTGIEAFF.